This T cell receptor beta chain was documented in a study of beta chain features in type 1 diabetes. General observations from the study: Type 1 diabetes patients showed a moderate but significant shortening of TCRB CDR3s in all four CD4+ subsets. Across patients, naive, central memory and Treg TCRB repertoires exhibited apparently greater similarity than was observed across healthy donors.

A few counts support this clone. Its antigen is still unknown. Expressed TCRB transcripts were sequenced after all isolated RNA was converted to cDNA. Measured with immunoSEQ multiplex PCR; TCRdb has only the in-frame clones, and not every one. The sample contains 400,000 or so clones, over 10% of which appear only once. Input material: naive CD4+ T cells from blood. This TCR was recovered from a woman aged 18 to 35 with type 1 diabetes.

The CDR3 sequence is CASGPLLGTTQYF. Written as DNA, the CDR3 is TGTGCTAGTGGTCCCCTCCTAGGTACCACGCAGTATTTT. This rearrangement joins TRBV12-5 to TRBJ2-3; D remains unclear. This CDR3 contains 13 residues. Germline CDR1 reads LGHNT; CDR2 reads FRNRAP. V lost 5 bases, J lost 9 bases, and 15 bases lay in between.